The 11 T cell receptor beta chains reported below all come from one sample, sequenced in a study of blood T cell repertoires in COVID-19. The data were produced by immunoSEQ multiplex PCR, yet TCRdb's version contains in-frame clones alone and is incomplete. The sample carries fewer than 300,000 clones, approximately 77% recorded once. What was sequenced was peripheral blood. Source of these receptors: a woman between 18 and 29 years old with acute or convalescent COVID-19.

The chain couples TRBV10-3 to TRBJ1-1, with TRBD1 identical over 7 bases. The CDR3 covers 14 residues. Per germline, CDR1 ENHRY and CDR2 SYGVKD. Unmatched junction bases numbered 5, after V lost 6 bases and J lost 1 base. CDR3 sequence reads: CAIRTQGGNTEAFF. CDR3 sequence (DNA): TGTGCCATCAGGACCCAGGGGGGGAACACTGAAGCTTTCTTT.

The V call is TRBV18, the J call TRBJ2-7; 8 nucleotides line up with TRBD1. Germline-derived CDR1 and CDR2 are KGHSH and LQKENI. Trimming cost V 3 bases and J 6 bases; bases outside gene matches: 10. The CDR3 loop spans 15 amino acids. The CDR3 coding sequence is TGTGCCAGCTCACCTTCACTTGGACAGGGCGGCGAGCAGTACTTC. Amino acids: CASSPSLGQGGEQYF. Together with reference TRBV18 and TRBJ2-7, the CDR3 gives the full variable domain: NAGVMQNPRHLVRRRGQEARLRCSPMKGHSHVYWYRQLPEEGLKFMVYLQKENIIDESGMPKERFSAEFPKEGPSILRIQQVVRGDSAAYFCASSPSLGQGGEQYFGPGTRLTVT.

The rearrangement links TRBV19 to TRBJ2-7; no definite D call. V lost 1 base, J lost 9 bases, and 13 bases lay in between. The CDR3 is 13 residues long. CDR1 is LNHDA, CDR2 SQIVND, per germline (reference sequence). The CDR3 loop is CASSIASEARQYF. The CDR3 DNA follows: TGTGCCAGTAGTATAGCGTCCGAAGCGCGGCAGTACTTC.

The chain uses TRBV19 and TRBJ1-5; D unresolved. Trimming stripped 4 bases from V and 0 bases from J, with 10 bases between. Germline-derived CDR1 and CDR2 are LNHDA and SQIVND (reference sequence). CDR3 length: 15 amino acids. The CDR3 DNA reads TGTGCCAGTAGTACCCGGGGTCATAGCAATCAGCCCCAGCATTTT. This encodes CASSTRGHSNQPQHF.

This rearrangement joins TRBV7-9 to TRBJ2-1; D uncertain. Germline assignment: CDR1 SEHNR and CDR2 FQNEAQ (reference sequence). Deletions cut 5 bases from V and 9 bases from J, with 17 bases between. The CDR3 is 14 amino acids. The CDR3: CASSPKAWLGEQFF. DNA of the CDR3: TGTGCCAGCAGCCCAAAAGCGTGGCTGGGTGAGCAGTTCTTC.

The sample holds one count of this clone. The chain joins TRBV7-9 to TRBJ2-5; D unclear. This CDR3 region has 11 residues. Germline V CDR1 and CDR2: SEHNR, FQNEAQ (reference sequence). Between the trimmed V and J ends, which lost 5 bases and 9 bases, there was a span of 10 bases. CDR3 coding DNA: TGTGCCAGCAGCGGCCTCGCGGCCCAGTACTTC. It translates to CASSGLAAQYF.

V and J are TRBV4-3 and TRBJ2-7; D might be TRBD2 (5 bases). This CDR3 is 14 amino acids long. Trimming left V 1 base short and J 3 bases short, with 10 bases between. CDR1 LGHNA and CDR2 YSLEER come from the germline V gene. DNA for the CDR3: TGCGCCAGCAGCCAAGGGCGGGTGGGCTACGAGCAGTACTTC. Its protein is CASSQGRVGYEQYF.

The chain couples TRBV29-1 to TRBJ1-4; D is ambiguous. Germline CDR1 reads SQVTM; CDR2 reads ANQGSEA. The ends were cut back, 6 bases at V and 5 bases at J, with 10 bases in the middle. CDR3 length: 12 residues. The DNA of the CDR3 is TGCAGCGTACGGACTCGAAATGAAAAACTGTTTTTT. This translates into CSVRTRNEKLFF.

This clone was recorded once. J is TRBJ2-7 and V is TRBV28; a weak D match, TRBD2 (6 bases). This CDR3 contains 12 residues. Germline CDR1 reads MDHEN; CDR2 reads SYDVKM. V was shortened by 11 bases and J by 0 bases, with 11 bases between the two germline ends. The CDR3 spells CACGGFSYEQYF. The CDR3 DNA sequence: TGTGCCTGTGGGGGGTTCTCCTACGAGCAGTACTTC.

The chain uses TRBV6-6 and TRBJ1-5; 9 bases map to TRBD1. Germline-derived CDR1 and CDR2 are MNHNY and SVGAGI (reference sequence). J was trimmed by 5 bases and V by 2 bases; bases with no gene match: 7. This CDR3 region has 16 residues. This chain's CDR3 is CASSYPGQGDYQPQHF. CDR3 nucleotides: TGTGCCAGCAGTTACCCGGGACAGGGAGATTATCAGCCCCAGCATTTT.

This sequence joins TRBV25-1 and TRBJ1-1; D is unclear. The CDR3 length is 13 residues. Germline V lookup: CDR1 MGHDK, CDR2 SYGVNS. V was trimmed by 0 bases and J by 1 base, leaving 3 bases between them. The CDR3 is CASSEYRNTEAFF. Written as DNA, the CDR3 is TGTGCCAGCAGTGAATACCGGAACACTGAAGCTTTCTTT.